The text below deals with one TCR beta chain. Using immunoSEQ multiplex PCR, the repertoire was profiled, and TCRdb retains in-frame clones only, with some absent. Here the sample spans a few hundred thousand clones, 85% to 90% being singletons. Trimming shortened V by 2 bases and J by 8 bases, and 9 bases separated the two germline ends. CDR1 is MNHNS, CDR2 SASEGT, per germline. The CDR3 has 12 amino acids. This sample was included in a study of blood T cell repertoires in COVID-19. Overall study: There were acute and convalescent COVID-19 samples, and they came from the United States, Italy and Spain. The cDNA or gDNA used as material had been derived from T cells, B-cell-depleted T cells, or PBMCs.

This rearrangement joins TRBV6-1 to TRBJ1-2, with D perhaps TRBD1 (5 bases). Sequences were obtained from PBMCs or T cells enriched from blood (not recorded which). The clonotype originates from a woman in her thirties who had recovered from COVID-19. CDR3 nucleotide sequence: TGTGCCAGCAGTGAACAGGGCCACGGCTACACCTTC. It codes for CASSEQGHGYTF.